What follows are 25 T cell receptor beta chains derived from one specimen sequenced in a study of T cell changes during pregnancy in multiple sclerosis. This table comes from immunoSEQ multiplex PCR, and its TCRdb copy is limited to in-frame clones, with some not included. This table holds tens of thousands of clones, under 95% found once. The specimen comprised peripheral blood, sampled in the second trimester of pregnancy. The receptor set was obtained from a female donor in good health, enrolled as a control in a pregnancy study.

The rearrangement links TRBV30 to TRBJ1-2; 8 bases align to TRBD1. Germline CDR1 reads GTSNPN; CDR2 reads SVGIG (reference sequence). The CDR3 extends over 14 amino acids. The J segment lost 0 bases and the V segment lost 2 bases, leaving 2 bases of the junction unmatched. CDR3: CAWSKDRANYGYTF. Here the CDR3 DNA reads TGTGCCTGGAGTAAGGACAGGGCTAACTATGGCTACACCTTC.

The rearrangement joins TRBV15 to TRBJ2-7; 9 bases map to TRBD2. The V gene's germline CDR1 is LNHNV and CDR2 YYDKDF (reference sequence). The CDR3 has 16 amino acids. V gave up 0 bases and J gave up 5 bases; unmatched junction bases: 8. CDR3 loop: CATSRDGAGGPDEQYF. The CDR3 nucleotides read TGTGCCACCAGCAGAGATGGGGCGGGAGGGCCGGACGAGCAGTACTTC.

The chain links TRBV19 to TRBJ1-1, with 7 bases aligning to TRBD1. CDR3 size: 14 residues. The V gene's germline CDR1 is LNHDA and CDR2 SQIVND (reference sequence). V lost 6 bases, J lost 1 base, and 5 bases stayed unmatched. The CDR3 region is CASRTSGGNTEAFF. The CDR3 DNA is TGTGCCAGTAGGACGTCAGGGGGGAACACTGAAGCTTTCTTT.

This chain joins TRBV29-1 and TRBJ2-6; tentative D call: TRBD1 (6 bases). Germline loops: CDR1 SQVTM, CDR2 ANQGSEA. This CDR3 is built from 16 residues. V was clipped by 3 bases and J by 0 bases, with 12 bases between them. In DNA, the CDR3 is TGCAGCGTTGACACAGGGCATGGCTCTGGGGCCAACGTCCTGACTTTC. Translated, it gives CSVDTGHGSGANVLTF.

V is TRBV19 and J is TRBJ2-2; D is undetermined. V lost 6 bases to trimming and J lost 7 bases, with 15 bases between them. The CDR3 consists of 14 residues. CDR1 and CDR2 (germline): LNHDA, SQIVND (reference sequence). CDR3 amino acids: CASRPELGNGELFF. The CDR3 DNA is TGTGCCAGTAGACCGGAATTGGGCAACGGGGAGCTGTTTTTT. Variable domain in full (rest from reference TRBV19 and TRBJ2-2): DGGITQSPKYLFRKEGQNVTLSCEQNLNHDAMYWYRQDPGQGLRLIYYSQIVNDFQKGDIAEGYSVSREKKESFPLTVTSAQKNPTAFYLCASRPELGNGELFFGEGSRLTVL.

This CDR3 is CAWSLLLAGGPDEQFF. CDR3 DNA sequence: TGTGCCTGGAGTCTTCTCTTAGCGGGAGGGCCTGATGAGCAGTTCTTC. The rearrangement links TRBV30 to TRBJ2-1; 11 bases fit TRBD2. CDR1 is GTSNPN and CDR2 is SVGIG in the germline V gene (reference sequence). The CDR3 runs to 16 residues. Trimming took 2 bases from V and 8 from J; bases not matched to a gene: 11.

V and J are TRBV18 and TRBJ1-5, with D possibly matching TRBD1 (5 bases). Germline CDR1 reads KGHSH; CDR2 reads LQKENI. There are 16 residues in the CDR3. Trimming cost V 0 bases and J 0 bases, with 9 bases left between them. The CDR3 sequence: CASSPPGGNSNQPQHF. CDR3 nucleotides: TGTGCCAGCTCACCACCGGGGGGAAATAGCAATCAGCCCCAGCATTTT.

This clone rates as medium-sized. The chain is built from TRBV6-4 and TRBJ2-3, with 11 bases identical to TRBD2. There are 14 residues in the CDR3. Germline lookup yields CDR1 MRHNA and CDR2 SNTAGT. The trim removed 8 bases at V and 4 bases at J, leaving 5 bases unmatched. The CDR3, as DNA: TGTGCCAGCTCTAGCGGGGGGATCTCAGATACGCAGTATTTT. This translates into CASSSGGISDTQYF.

The CDR3 protein is CASSLQGDGELFF. CDR3 DNA: TGTGCCAGCAGCTTACAGGGGGACGGGGAGCTGTTTTTT. The chain uses TRBV7-3 and TRBJ2-2; 7 nucleotides line up with TRBD1. This CDR3 is 13 amino acids long. Germline CDR1 SGHTA, CDR2 FQGTGA. J lost 7 bases, V lost 2 bases, and 1 base had no gene match. Filled out from reference TRBV7-3 and TRBJ2-2, the complete variable domain reads GAGVSQTPSNKVTEKGKYVELRCDPISGHTALYWYRQSLGQGPEFLIYFQGTGAADDSGLPNDRFFAVRPEGSVSTLKIQRTERGDSAVYLCASSLQGDGELFFGEGSRLTVL.

The chain combines TRBV19 with TRBJ2-5; 15 bases align to TRBD2. CDR1 LNHDA and CDR2 SQIVND come from the germline V gene (reference sequence). The J segment lost 3 bases and the V segment lost 4 bases, leaving 6 bases of the junction unmatched. This CDR3 region has 17 residues. The CDR3 sequence: CASSNSGLAGGEETQYF. The CDR3 DNA is TGTGCCAGTAGTAATTCGGGACTAGCGGGGGGAGAAGAGACCCAGTACTTC. Together with reference TRBV19 and TRBJ2-5, the CDR3 gives the full variable domain: DGGITQSPKYLFRKEGQNVTLSCEQNLNHDAMYWYRQDPGQGLRLIYYSQIVNDFQKGDIAEGYSVSREKKESFPLTVTSAQKNPTAFYLCASSNSGLAGGEETQYFGPGTRLLVL.

The V gene is TRBV7-9, the J gene TRBJ2-1; D is unresolved. This CDR3 has 16 residues. CDR1 is SEHNR and CDR2 is FQNEAQ in the germline V gene (reference sequence). Trimming left V 3 bases short and J 0 bases short, with 12 bases between. The CDR3 reads CASSFLTQSSYNEQFF. The CDR3 coding sequence is TGTGCCAGCAGCTTCCTCACACAGAGCTCCTACAATGAGCAGTTCTTC.

V gene TRBV4-1 combines with J gene TRBJ1-1; D possibly corresponds to TRBD1 (6 bases). Between the trimmed V and J ends, which lost 1 base and 1 base, there was a span of 16 bases. There are 17 residues in the CDR3. The germline gives CDR1 MGHRA, CDR2 YSYEKL. CDR3 region: CASSQGGGGRRNTEAFF. Here the CDR3 DNA reads TGCGCCAGCAGCCAAGGGGGAGGGGGGCGACGGAACACTGAAGCTTTCTTT.

The chain combines TRBV5-1 with TRBJ2-1; 7 nucleotides agree with TRBD1. The germline V gene has CDR1 SGHRS and CDR2 YFSETQ. J gave up 0 bases and V 3 bases, and 3 bases lay outside the gene matches. This CDR3 has 15 amino acids. The CDR3 bases are TGCGCCAGCAGCTCCGGGACAGACTCCTACAATGAGCAGTTCTTC. Translated, it gives CASSSGTDSYNEQFF.

The CDR3 nucleotides read TGTGCCAGCAGTGTTGGGACTAGCGGAGGGAATGAGCAGTTCTTC. Encoded protein: CASSVGTSGGNEQFF. This chain joins TRBV6-4 and TRBJ2-1; 11 nucleotides agree with TRBD2. From germline, CDR1 is MRHNA and CDR2 SNTAGT. The CDR3 length is 15 residues. Trimming removed 4 bases from V and 7 bases from J; junction bases left unmatched: 6.

The chain recombines TRBV5-5 with TRBJ2-7, with D possibly TRBD2 on 6 matching bases. CDR3 length equals 15 residues. Trimming took off 4 bases at V and 5 bases at J, with 19 bases between the two ends. Germline V CDR1 and CDR2: SGHKS, YYEKEE (reference sequence). CDR3: CASSTSWRVRDEQYF. The CDR3 bases are TGTGCCAGCAGCACCTCGTGGAGGGTTCGCGACGAGCAGTACTTC. Supplemented by reference TRBV5-5 and TRBJ2-7, the full variable domain reads DAGVTQSPTHLIKTRGQQVTLRCSPISGHKSVSWYQQVLGQGPQFIFQYYEKEERGRGNFPDRFSARQFPNYSSELNVNALLLGDSALYLCASSTSWRVRDEQYFGPGTRLTVT.

This clone has a single count. This chain joins TRBV4-3 and TRBJ1-3, with 8 bases matching TRBD1. After removal of 2 bases from V and 0 bases from J, the junction contained 12 bases not matched to a gene. Germline lookup yields CDR1 LGHNA and CDR2 YSLEER. This CDR3 spans 19 amino acids. The CDR3 loop is CASSQYDRQGPRSGNTIYF. For the CDR3, the DNA is TGCGCCAGCAGCCAATATGACCGACAGGGGCCCCGCTCTGGAAACACCATATATTTT.

The chain couples TRBV6-1 to TRBJ2-1, with 11 bases matching TRBD2. Germline V gene sequence: CDR1 MNHNS, CDR2 SASEGT. The CDR3 loop spans 12 amino acids. V lost 8 bases, J lost 15 bases, and 9 bases stayed unmatched. The chain's CDR3 is CASDTSGSPMFF. The CDR3 DNA reads as TGTGCCAGCGATACTAGCGGGAGTCCGATGTTCTTC.

This clone is medium-sized in the sample. V is TRBV9 and J is TRBJ1-3; TRBD1 matches 8 bases. Germline V CDR1 and CDR2: SGDLS, YYNGEE. J was trimmed by 4 bases and V by 7 bases; bases with no gene match: 1. CDR3 size: 12 residues. As DNA, the CDR3 is TGTGCCAGCGGGGACAGGGGAAACACCATATATTTT. Translation: CASGDRGNTIYF.

V and J are TRBV5-4 and TRBJ2-5, with TRBD2 matching 7 bases. The CDR3 contains 16 residues. Germline V gene data show CDR1 as SGHNT and CDR2 as YYREEE (reference sequence). Trimming took 4 bases from V and 4 from J; bases not matched to a gene: 13. CDR3 coding DNA: TGTGCCAGCAGCCTAGAGCCTGGGGGGGGAGTAGAGACCCAGTACTTC. This translates into CASSLEPGGGVETQYF.

This clone was found once. This chain links TRBV5-1 with TRBJ2-7; TRBD1 aligns across 9 bases. In germline, CDR1 is SGHRS, CDR2 YFSETQ. J lost 7 bases, V lost 4 bases, and 6 bases had no gene match. This CDR3 has 13 residues. This CDR3 reads CASSRDRAREQYF. DNA for the CDR3: TGCGCCAGCAGCCGGGACAGGGCTAGGGAGCAGTACTTC.

This chain connects TRBV28 to TRBJ2-7; D gene uncertain. Trimming removed 2 bases at V and 9 bases at J, with 5 bases between. This CDR3 is 10 amino acids long. CDR1 is MDHEN and CDR2 is SYDVKM in the germline V gene. CDR3 sequence: CASSLGRQYF. CDR3 coding DNA: TGTGCCAGCAGTTTAGGCAGGCAGTACTTC.

This rearrangement joins TRBV7-3 to TRBJ2-2, with TRBD2 as a possible D gene (6 bases). Trimming took 6 bases from V and 3 from J, leaving 14 bases between them. Per the germline V gene, CDR1 is SGHTA and CDR2 is FQGTGA. This CDR3 has 15 amino acids. CDR3 sequence (DNA): TGTGCCAGCAGGTTGGGCGGGAAGCACACCGGGGAGCTGTTTTTT. Translation gives CASRLGGKHTGELFF.

The chain uses TRBV5-8 and TRBJ1-4; D perhaps matches TRBD1 (5 bases). CDR3 length: 14 residues. V was pared by 0 bases and J by 6 bases, with 9 bases between. Looked up from germline, CDR1 is SGHTS and CDR2 is YDEGEE. The CDR3 DNA reads TGTGCCAGCAGCTTGGTGCAGGGTGATGAAAAACTGTTTTTT. Translated, it gives CASSLVQGDEKLFF.

This sequence joins TRBV7-2 and TRBJ1-3, with 12 nucleotides matching TRBD1. V was clipped by 2 bases and J by 5 bases; unmatched bases: 4. CDR3 length: 16 amino acids. Germline V gene sequence: CDR1 SGHTA, CDR2 FQGNSA. This CDR3 is CASSLPGQGARNTIYF. The CDR3 DNA is TGTGCCAGCAGCTTACCGGGACAGGGGGCCAGAAACACCATATATTTT.

This rearrangement joins TRBV5-4 to TRBJ2-3; weak D call: TRBD1 (6 bases). Trimming stripped 4 bases from V and 1 base from J, with 19 bases between. Germline V gene lookup returns CDR1 SGHNT and CDR2 YYREEE (reference sequence). There are 17 residues in the CDR3. In DNA form, the CDR3 reads TGTGCCAGCAGCCGCCGGGGTATAGCAGGGGGCACAGATACGCAGTATTTT. It encodes CASSRRGIAGGTDTQYF.